Following are 24 T cell receptor beta chains from one sample sequenced in a study of response to subunit inactivated influenza vaccine. From the RT-PCR reads, TCRdb called clonotypes with MiXCR, one entry per CDR3 protein. The table records 750,000 to 850,000 distinct CDR3 sequences, around 20% of them present only once. The input for sequencing was PBMCs from blood, taken 5 days after vaccination. The source is a man aged 45-65 years who received an inactivated influenza vaccine.

This clonotype has a handful of counts. The rearrangement joins TRBV5-1 to TRBJ2-1, with D possibly called TRBD1 or TRBD2 (5 bases each). Germline lookup yields CDR1 SGHRS and CDR2 YFSETQ. There are 13 residues in the CDR3. The V and J ends lost 4 bases and 9 bases respectively, with 14 bases between them. CDR3 nucleotides: TGCGCCAGCAGCGTATACCCGAGGGGTGAGCAGTTCTTC. It encodes CASSVYPRGEQFF.

The chain carries TRBV18 and TRBJ1-3; possible D gene TRBD1, 6 bases. The CDR3 loop spans 14 amino acids. Germline V gives CDR1 KGHSH, CDR2 LQKENI. The V end lost 3 bases, the J end lost 3 bases, and 9 bases lay between the germline ends. CDR3 amino acids: CASSPDRIGNTIYF. CDR3 DNA: TGTGCCAGCTCACCCGACAGGATTGGAAACACCATATATTTT.

This clonotype was detected a few times. This rearrangement joins TRBV30 to TRBJ2-1, with a tentative D call TRBD1 (5 bases). Per germline, CDR1 GTSNPN and CDR2 SVGIG (reference sequence). The CDR3 covers 15 residues. Trimming removed 0 bases at V and 0 bases at J, with 9 bases between. In nucleotides, the CDR3 is TGTGCCTGGAGTGTGGGGCAGAGCTCCTACAATGAGCAGTTCTTC. It yields the protein CAWSVGQSSYNEQFF.

This rearrangement joins TRBV12-3 or TRBV12-4 to TRBJ1-5; no clear D gene. The V gene lost 1 base and the J gene lost 2 bases, with 12 bases spanning the gap. This CDR3 contains 16 residues. CDR3 nucleotides: TGTGCCAGCAGTTTAGTGTCCGGGTCGGGCAATCAGCCCCAGCATTTT. This encodes CASSLVSGSGNQPQHF.

Many counts were recorded for this clonotype. This chain joins TRBV10-3 and TRBJ1-5; 10 positions agree with TRBD1. The CDR3 runs 17 residues. Germline V CDR1 and CDR2: ENHRY, SYGVKD. Germline trimming cut 3 bases from V and 0 bases from J; bases unmatched to any gene: 5. The CDR3 loop reads CAISDSGTGDSNQPQHF. As DNA, the CDR3 is TGTGCCATCAGTGACTCCGGGACAGGGGATAGCAATCAGCCCCAGCATTTT.

CDR3 loop: CASSSGAYRTDTQYF. CDR3 nucleotide sequence: TGTGCCAGCAGCTCAGGAGCGTATCGCACAGATACGCAGTATTTT. The chain recombines TRBV7-2 with TRBJ2-3, with D unclear. The CDR3 is made up of 15 amino acids. The germline V gene has CDR1 SGHTA and CDR2 FQGNSA. The V end lost 4 bases, the J end lost 1 base, and 12 bases lay between the germline ends.

The V call is TRBV4-3, the J call TRBJ2-5; 7 bases align to TRBD2. Germline assignment: CDR1 LGHNA and CDR2 YSLEER. Trimming removed 1 base from V and 9 bases from J; junction bases left unmatched: 14. The CDR3 sequence is 16 residues long. This CDR3 is CASSQVGRGSGAAQYF. CDR3 sequence (DNA): TGCGCCAGCAGCCAAGTGGGGCGGGGGTCGGGCGCGGCCCAGTACTTC.

V gene TRBV29-1 combines with J gene TRBJ2-1, with D maybe TRBD1 (6 bases). V was clipped by 7 bases and J by 3 bases, with 13 bases between them. The CDR3 is made up of 13 amino acids. Per germline, CDR1 SQVTM and CDR2 ANQGSEA. Here the CDR3 DNA reads TGCAGCGCCGGAGAGGGGGTCTACAATGAGCAGTTCTTC. This encodes CSAGEGVYNEQFF.

This clonotype was seen a handful of times. The rearrangement links TRBV12-3 or TRBV12-4 to TRBJ2-1; D remains ambiguous. The V and J ends lost 1 base and 0 bases respectively, with 13 bases between them. The CDR3 is made up of 17 amino acids. Here the CDR3 reads CASSLGVGVSSYNEQFF. CDR3 nucleotide sequence: TGTGCCAGCAGTTTAGGAGTTGGCGTGAGCTCCTACAATGAGCAGTTCTTC.

This rearrangement joins TRBV12-3 or TRBV12-4 to TRBJ1-2; D uncertain. V was clipped by 3 bases and J by 4 bases, with 9 bases between them. The CDR3 is 13 residues long. CDR3: CASSFREVYGYTF. Here the CDR3 DNA reads TGTGCCAGCAGTTTTAGGGAAGTCTATGGCTACACCTTC.

Only a few counts were recorded for this clonotype. The rearrangement uses TRBV7-2 and TRBJ2-5, with D possibly TRBD1 on 6 matching bases. CDR1 is SGHTA, CDR2 FQGNSA, per germline. The CDR3 length is 15 residues. V lost 5 bases, J lost 5 bases, and 18 bases lay in between. In nucleotides, the CDR3 is TGTGCCAGCAGCGCCCGACAGGTGCGGTTCGAGACCCAGTACTTC. Amino acids: CASSARQVRFETQYF.

This clonotype was seen only a few times. V gene TRBV5-6 combines with J gene TRBJ2-7, with 11 bases matching TRBD1. Germline values: CDR1 SGHDT, CDR2 YYEEEE. The CDR3 runs 15 residues. V shed 0 bases, J shed 4 bases, and the junction held 3 bases outside the gene matches. The CDR3 region has the DNA TGTGCCAGCAGCTTGGCGGGACAGGGGGAGTACGAGCAGTACTTC. Protein sequence: CASSLAGQGEYEQYF.

There are a few counts of this clonotype. The rearrangement uses TRBV9 and TRBJ1-5; the D gene is possibly TRBD1 (6 bases). CDR1 is SGDLS and CDR2 is YYNGEE in the germline V gene. V shed 4 bases and J shed 4 bases, with 15 bases lying between them. There are 15 residues in the CDR3. The DNA of the CDR3 is TGTGCCAGCAGCTCCCGGGGGCAGAGAAATCAGCCCCAGCATTTT. It yields the protein CASSSRGQRNQPQHF.

The gene calls are TRBV15 and TRBJ2-3; TRBD1 agrees at 8 bases. From germline, CDR1 is LNHNV and CDR2 YYDKDF (reference sequence). V lost 0 bases and J lost 4; bases outside the gene matches: 3. The CDR3 is made up of 15 amino acids. CDR3 region: CATSRDRGLADTQYF. For the CDR3, the DNA is TGTGCCACCAGCAGAGACAGGGGGCTAGCAGATACGCAGTATTTT.

The V call is TRBV4-3, the J call TRBJ2-3; 9 bases match TRBD1. This CDR3 is 15 amino acids long. Per germline, CDR1 LGHNA and CDR2 YSLEER. Germline trimming cut 4 bases from V and 4 bases from J; bases unmatched to any gene: 6. The CDR3 protein is CASSPGQGFADTQYF. As DNA, the CDR3 is TGCGCCAGCAGCCCCGGACAGGGGTTTGCAGATACGCAGTATTTT.

This clonotype was observed a handful of times. The chain carries TRBV4-3 and TRBJ2-3; 7 nucleotides match TRBD1. Trimming at V came to 2 bases and at J to 6 bases, leaving 2 bases not matched to a gene. The CDR3 sequence is 13 residues long. CDR1 and CDR2 from the germline V gene are LGHNA and YSLEER. This CDR3 is CASSQTGVDTQYF. The CDR3 DNA sequence: TGCGCCAGCAGCCAAACAGGGGTGGATACGCAGTATTTT.

This clonotype has more than one count but fewer than ten. The chain couples TRBV7-2 to TRBJ1-4, with TRBD1 as a possible D gene (5 bases). Trimming left V 0 bases short and J 5 bases short, with 10 bases between. This CDR3 is built from 15 residues. CDR1 is SGHTA, CDR2 FQGNSA, per germline. DNA of the CDR3: TGTGCCAGCAGCTTAGCGGTGGGGGGGAATGAAAAACTGTTTTTT. Encoded protein: CASSLAVGGNEKLFF. Full variable domain (remainder filled in from reference TRBV7-2 and TRBJ1-4): GAGVSQSPSNKVTEKGKDVELRCDPISGHTALYWYRQSLGQGLEFLIYFQGNSAPDKSGLPSDRFSAERTGGSVSTLTIQRTQQEDSAVYLCASSLAVGGNEKLFFGSGTQLSVL.

There are a few counts of this clonotype. V is TRBV20-1 and J is TRBJ2-5; 8 bases map to TRBD1. J gave up 5 bases and V 6 bases, and 14 bases lay outside the gene matches. Germline CDR1 reads DFQATT; CDR2 reads SNEGSKA (reference sequence). The CDR3 totals 15 residues. CDR3 sequence (DNA): TGCAGTGCAAACATGAGGACAGGGTTGGAGGAGACCCAGTACTTC. Translating gives CSANMRTGLEETQYF.

This clonotype was counted only a few times. The chain recombines TRBV11-2 with TRBJ2-1; 9 bases map to TRBD1. This CDR3 has 18 residues. Germline trimming cut 2 bases from V and 4 bases from J; bases unmatched to any gene: 12. CDR1 and CDR2 (germline): SGHAT, FQNNGV. CDR3 residues: CASSLSGLGTGPYNEQFF. The CDR3 DNA follows: TGTGCCAGCAGCTTATCTGGACTCGGGACAGGGCCTTACAATGAGCAGTTCTTC.

This clonotype appeared a few times. The chain couples TRBV19 to TRBJ2-7, with D possibly TRBD1 on 5 matching bases. The V end lost 7 bases, the J end lost 3 bases, and 13 bases lay between the germline ends. This CDR3 has 13 amino acids. Germline V gene data show CDR1 as LNHDA and CDR2 as SQIVND (reference sequence). The CDR3: CASTNRQGYEQYF. DNA for the CDR3: TGTGCCAGTACGAATCGGCAGGGCTACGAGCAGTACTTC.

This sequence joins TRBV7-2 and TRBJ2-6; D is ambiguous. The V gene's germline CDR1 is SGHTA and CDR2 FQGNSA. The CDR3 loop spans 15 amino acids. The V and J ends lost 6 bases and 0 bases respectively, with 9 bases between them. CDR3 protein: CASRVAPSGANVLTF. As DNA, the CDR3 is TGTGCCAGCAGGGTAGCCCCCTCTGGGGCCAACGTCCTGACTTTC.

This clonotype was observed a handful of times. This chain links TRBV29-1 with TRBJ1-5; D is ambiguous. The CDR3 loop spans 13 amino acids. Germline V CDR1 and CDR2: SQVTM, ANQGSEA. V was trimmed by 5 bases and J by 2 bases, leaving 10 bases between them. The CDR3 is CSVSVRGNQPQHF. CDR3 coding DNA: TGCAGCGTTTCCGTGAGGGGCAATCAGCCCCAGCATTTT.

This chain uses TRBV20-1 with TRBJ2-5; 7 bases are a match to TRBD1. The CDR3 has 14 residues. J gave up 5 bases and V 4 bases, and 10 bases lay outside the gene matches. Germline V gives CDR1 DFQATT, CDR2 SNEGSKA (reference sequence). CDR3 sequence: CSATRQGMMETQYF. For the CDR3, the DNA is TGCAGTGCTACCCGACAGGGAATGATGGAGACCCAGTACTTC.

This clonotype was seen more than once but under ten times. CDR3 bases: TGTGCCACCAGCAGAGATTTGAACACTGAAGCTTTCTTT. This codes for CATSRDLNTEAFF. The genes are TRBV15 and TRBJ1-1; D uncertain. Trimming shortened V by 0 bases and J by 0 bases, and 2 bases separated the two germline ends. Looked up from germline, CDR1 is LNHNV and CDR2 is YYDKDF (reference sequence). The CDR3 length is 13 residues.